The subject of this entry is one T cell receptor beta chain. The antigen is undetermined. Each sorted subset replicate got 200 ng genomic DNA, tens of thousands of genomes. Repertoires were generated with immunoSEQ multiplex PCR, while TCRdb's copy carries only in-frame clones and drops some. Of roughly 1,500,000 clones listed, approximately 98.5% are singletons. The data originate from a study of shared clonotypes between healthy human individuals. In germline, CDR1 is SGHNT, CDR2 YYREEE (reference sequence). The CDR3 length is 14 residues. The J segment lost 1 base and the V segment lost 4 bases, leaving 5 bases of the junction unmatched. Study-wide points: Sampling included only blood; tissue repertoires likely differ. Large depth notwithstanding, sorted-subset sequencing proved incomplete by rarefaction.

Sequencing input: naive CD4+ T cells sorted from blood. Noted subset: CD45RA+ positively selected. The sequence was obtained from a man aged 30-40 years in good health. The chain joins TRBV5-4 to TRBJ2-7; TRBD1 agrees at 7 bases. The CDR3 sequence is CASSKRQGSYEQYF. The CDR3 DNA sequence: TGTGCCAGCAGCAAGAGACAGGGATCCTACGAGCAGTACTTC.